This T cell receptor (beta chain) comes out of a study of blood T cell repertoires in COVID-19. Study at large: From T cells, B-cell-depleted T cells, or PBMCs came the material, which was cDNA or gDNA.

One Seattle source followed patients from active infection through their disease course. The CDR3 spans 15 residues. V lost 4 bases, J lost 2 bases, and 5 bases stayed unmatched. CDR1 SGHDT and CDR2 YYEEEE come from the germline V gene. The method was immunoSEQ multiplex PCR; TCRdb's version includes in-frame clones alone and lacks a portion of them. The table lists fewer than 300,000 clones, about 80% of them singletons, with about a sixth in the top ten. The specimen sequenced was peripheral blood. This clonotype originated in a person aged 65 to 85 with COVID-19, enrolled during active disease. The chain joins TRBV5-6 to TRBJ1-4, with 7 nucleotides matching TRBD1. CDR3 residues: CASSPLTGTNEKLFF. The CDR3 DNA is TGTGCCAGCAGCCCTCTGACAGGGACTAATGAAAAACTGTTTTTT. The complete variable domain, with remaining parts taken from reference TRBV5-6 and TRBJ1-4, reads DAGVTQSPTHLIKTRGQQVTLRCSPKSGHDTVSWYQQALGQGPQFIFQYYEEEERQRGNFPDRFSGHQFPNYSSELNVNALLLGDSALYLCASSPLTGTNEKLFFGSGTQLSVL.